A selection of T cell receptor beta chains follows, all from one sample in a study of blood T cell repertoires in COVID-19. TCRdb's table, derived via immunoSEQ multiplex PCR, lists solely in-frame clones and lacks some. The profile shows over 60,000 clones, 90% of them singletons. Sequenced input: peripheral blood. These receptors were obtained from a man in his 60s with acute or convalescent COVID-19. Each CDR3 is given with its conserved first and last residue. D genes are given only for firm matches. Rows may omit the clone size; those that give it use once, few, many or a size class.

>TRBJ1-6|-|-|TRBV6-5
TGTGCCAGCAGTTTAAGGGGTGGGGAGGGTTCACCCCTCCACTTT
CASSLRGGEGSPLHF
>TRBJ1-6|-|-|TRBV6-5
TGTGCCAGCAGTTCCCAGACAGGCTCCTATAATTCACCCCTCCACTTT
CASSSQTGSYNSPLHF
>TRBJ1-2|-|-|TRBV25-1
TGTGCCAGCAGTGGTATTAGGGAGGACACTTTACCGAACTATGGCTACACCTTC
CASSGIREDTLPNYGYTF
>TRBJ2-1|-|TRBD2|TRBV7-3
TGTGCCAGCAGCCGACTAGCGGGGGCCAACAATGAGCAGTTCTTC
CASSRLAGANNEQFF
>TRBJ1-4|-|-|TRBV23-1
TGCGCCAGCCCTCGGGGAGGTGAAAAACTGTTTTTT
CASPRGGEKLFF
>TRBJ2-3|-|-|TRBV5-1
TGCGCCAGCAGCTTGCCACAGACAAATACGCAGTATTTT
CASSLPQTNTQYF
>TRBJ1-2|-|-|TRBV9
TGTGCCAGCAGCTTAGGGGCAGCCAACTATGGCTACACCTTC
CASSLGAANYGYTF
>TRBJ2-1|-|TRBD1|TRBV10-3
TGTGCCACCGGGACAGCCTACAATGAGCAGTTCTTC
CATGTAYNEQFF
>TRBJ2-1|few|TRBD2|TRBV11-3
TGTGCCAGCAGCTTAAACGGGGGGGAGCAGTTCTTC
CASSLNGGEQFF
>TRBJ2-1|-|TRBD1|TRBV3-1/TRBV3-2
TGTGCCAGCAGCCAAGAGCCGGGACAGAGGTCCAATGAGCAGTTCTTC
CASSQEPGQRSNEQFF
>TRBJ2-6|-|-|TRBV5-1
TGCGCCAGCAGCTTTGGGCCCTCTGGGGCCAACGTCCTGACTTTC
CASSFGPSGANVLTF
>TRBJ2-1|once|TRBD1|TRBV5-1
TGCGCCAGCAGCTTGGCCGGACAGGATTACAATGAGCAGTTCTTC
CASSLAGQDYNEQFF
>TRBJ1-1|-|TRBD1|TRBV5-6
TGTGCCAGCAGCTATCGAGCCGGGACAGGAGGTGAAGCTTTCTTT
CASSYRAGTGGEAFF
>TRBJ1-5|-|-|TRBV27
TGTGCCAGCAGCTTGGTCCGAGGAGATCAGCCCCAGCATTTT
CASSLVRGDQPQHF
>TRBJ1-3|-|-|TRBV27
TGTGCCAGCGCTCGCGGTTTCTCTGGAAACACCATATATTTT
CASARGFSGNTIYF
>TRBJ2-1|-|-|TRBV19
TGTGCCAGTAAGCAGGTTAATGAGCAGTTCTTC
CASKQVNEQFF
>TRBJ1-5|-|TRBD1|TRBV3-1/TRBV3-2
TGTGCCAGCAGCCAAGGACAGGGGGCCCAGCCCCAGCATTTT
CASSQGQGAQPQHF
>TRBJ1-2|-|-|TRBV6-7
TGTGCCAGCAGTTACTCGACGGGCGGAGGGATGACTATCTTGGGTGGCTACACCTTC
CASSYSTGGGMTILGGYTF
>TRBJ2-1|-|-|TRBV7-2
TGTGCCAGCAGCCGTGGGGGCTCTCATGAGCAGTTCTTC
CASSRGGSHEQFF
>TRBJ1-1|-|TRBD1|TRBV29-1
TGCAGCGGAGGGGACAGGGAAGGGACCATGAACACTGAAGCTTTCTTT
CSGGDREGTMNTEAFF
>TRBJ2-3|-|TRBD2|TRBV10-2
TGCGCCAGCAAGGATCGGGGGGGCACAGATACGCAGTATTTT
CASKDRGGTDTQYF
>TRBJ2-7|-|-|TRBV19
TGTGCCAGTAGTGCGATCCCCCCAGGGGCTCCTGCCTACGAGCAGTACTTC
CASSAIPPGAPAYEQYF
>TRBJ2-1|-|TRBD2|TRBV5-1
TGCGCCAGCAGCCCCGGGGGAGGGTTCGATGAGCAGTTCTTC
CASSPGGGFDEQFF
>TRBJ1-1|-|-|TRBV2
TGTGCCAGCAGGGCAGGAAGGTTGAACACTGAAGCTTTCTTT
CASRAGRLNTEAFF
>TRBJ2-2|few|-|TRBV5-1
TGCGCCAGCAGCCTCTCCGTGCGACAGGCGGGCACCGGGGAGCTGTTTTTT
CASSLSVRQAGTGELFF
>TRBJ1-6|-|-|TRBV6-6
TGTGCCAGTAGAGGGGGTTATAATTCACCCCTCCACTTT
CASRGGYNSPLHF
>TRBJ1-1|-|-|TRBV5-1
TGCGCCAGCAGCTCGCGGGGGCTCGACACTGAAGCTTTCTTT
CASSSRGLDTEAFF
>TRBJ1-5|-|TRBD1|TRBV5-1
TGCGCCAGCAGCCGGGACAGGGATCAGCCCCAGCATTTT
CASSRDRDQPQHF
>TRBJ1-6|-|-|TRBV12-1
TGTGCCAGCAGCTTGGGAGAGAATTCACCCCTCCACTTT
CASSLGENSPLHF
>TRBJ1-1|once|-|TRBV5-6
TGTGCCAGCAGCTTGGCCGACAGGCCGAACACTGAAGCTTTCTTT
CASSLADRPNTEAFF
>TRBJ2-5|-|-|TRBV7-7
TGTGCTAGCAGCCCTACAGGGCCCCGAGAGACCCAGTACTTC
CASSPTGPRETQYF
>TRBJ1-1|once|-|TRBV18
TGTGCCAGTCGACAGGTGGGGAACACTGAAGCTTTCTTT
CASRQVGNTEAFF
>TRBJ2-2|once|-|TRBV6-5
TGTGCCAGCAGTTACTCCCTCGCGAACACCGGGGAGCTGTTTTTT
CASSYSLANTGELFF
>TRBJ2-3|-|-|TRBV10-3
TGTGCCATCAGTGAGTCGACGGGAGCAGATACGCAGTATTTT
CAISESTGADTQYF
>TRBJ2-1|-|TRBD1|TRBV19
TGTGCCAGTAGTGTAACCGGGACAGGGGTAAATGAGCAGTTCTTC
CASSVTGTGVNEQFF
>TRBJ2-6|once|TRBD1|TRBV2
TGTGCCAGCAGGAAGGGACAGGGGGCGAGGGGCTCTGGGGCCAACGTCCTGACTTTC
CASRKGQGARGSGANVLTF
>TRBJ1-2|-|-|TRBV27
TGTGCCAGCGGCCTAATGGGGACACAACAATCCAACTATGGCTACACCTTC
CASGLMGTQQSNYGYTF
>TRBJ2-3|-|-|TRBV5-1
TGCGCCAGCAGCTATAAGGGGGGGATGGGCACAGATACGCAGTATTTT
CASSYKGGMGTDTQYF
>TRBJ1-2|few|TRBD1|TRBV9
TGTGCCAGCAGCCCGAGGGACAGGTCCTATGGCTACACCTTC
CASSPRDRSYGYTF
>TRBJ2-7|-|TRBD1|TRBV7-9
TGTGCCAGCAGCTCCCTGGACAGGTACGAGCAGTACTTC
CASSSLDRYEQYF
>TRBJ1-1|-|-|TRBV10-3
TGTGCCATCAGTGAGGCCCAGGCCGAAGCTTTCTTT
CAISEAQAEAFF
>TRBJ1-3|-|-|TRBV7-9
TGTGCCAGCAGCTTAGGGACAGAAAACACCATATATTTT
CASSLGTENTIYF
>TRBJ2-3|-|TRBD1|TRBV7-9
TGTGCCAGCAGCGATTTGGGACAGGGGTTAGAAACGCAGTATTTT
CASSDLGQGLETQYF
>TRBJ1-1|-|TRBD1|TRBV18
TGTGCCAGCTCACCACGTCCAGGGGGTTTCCCCGAAACTGAAGCTTTCTTT
CASSPRPGGFPETEAFF
>TRBJ2-5|-|TRBD2|TRBV5-1
TGCGCCAGCAGCCAACTAGCGGGGGGCGTCCGGGAGACCCAGTACTTC
CASSQLAGGVRETQYF
>TRBJ2-1|-|-|TRBV11-3
TGTGCCAGCAGCTTACTAGGTTCTGGCAATGAGCAGTTCTTC
CASSLLGSGNEQFF